Shown below are 24 T cell receptor beta chains from a single sample sequenced in a study of T cells after yellow fever vaccination. TCRdb re-called the 5' RACE reads through MiXCR, storing one row per CDR3 protein. The sample has about 340,000 distinct CDR3 sequences; under 15% are singletons. The sample consisted of CD4+ T cells sorted from PBMCs, taken 15 days after the yellow fever booster vaccination. The receptors derive from a man between 18 and 29 years old who received the YFV17D yellow fever vaccine.

This clonotype was seen a few times. V and J are TRBV14 and TRBJ2-3; D call uncertain. CDR1 and CDR2 (germline): SGHDN, FVKESK. The CDR3 totals 14 residues. Trimming took 0 bases from V and 6 from J, leaving 10 bases between them. Here the CDR3 reads CASSQDISPDTQYF. CDR3 sequence (DNA): TGTGCCAGCAGCCAAGACATATCCCCCGATACGCAGTATTTT.

This clonotype was counted only a few times. The chain carries TRBV20-1 and TRBJ1-3, with TRBD1 matching over 7 bases. V gave up 3 bases and J gave up 7 bases; unmatched junction bases: 9. There are 14 residues in the CDR3. From germline, CDR1 is DFQATT and CDR2 SNEGSKA (reference sequence). The CDR3 sequence is CSARYDRELNTIYF. DNA of the CDR3: TGCAGTGCTAGGTACGACAGGGAACTGAACACCATATATTTT.

This clonotype has ten or more counts. The chain carries TRBV20-1 and TRBJ1-4; tentative D call: TRBD1 (5 bases). Germline loops: CDR1 DFQATT, CDR2 SNEGSKA (reference sequence). CDR3 size: 15 residues. Trimming took 3 bases from V and 8 from J, leaving 19 bases between them. CDR3 region: CSASDPGTFSEKLFF. The CDR3 DNA reads TGCAGTGCTAGCGACCCTGGGACCTTCAGCGAAAAACTGTTTTTT.

This clonotype turned up a few times. The V call is TRBV7-2, the J call TRBJ1-2; D is ambiguous. The CDR3 runs to 13 residues. The V and J ends lost 3 bases and 7 bases respectively, with 12 bases between them. Per the germline V gene, CDR1 is SGHTA and CDR2 is FQGNSA. Here the CDR3 reads CASSFRGVSGYTF. The CDR3 DNA is TGTGCCAGCAGCTTTCGAGGCGTTAGTGGCTACACCTTC. Variable domain in full (rest from reference TRBV7-2 and TRBJ1-2): GAGVSQSPSNKVTEKGKDVELRCDPISGHTALYWYRQSLGQGLEFLIYFQGNSAPDKSGLPSDRFSAERTGGSVSTLTIQRTQQEDSAVYLCASSFRGVSGYTFGSGTRLTVV.

This chain joins TRBV5-1 and TRBJ2-4; D may be TRBD2 (8 bases). Germline lookup yields CDR1 SGHRS and CDR2 YFSETQ. V lost 4 bases and J 1 base, leaving 15 bases between the germline ends. The CDR3 is made up of 16 amino acids. CDR3 protein: CASSPGGDSAKNIQYF. CDR3 nucleotides: TGCGCCAGCAGCCCGGGGGGGGACAGTGCCAAAAACATTCAGTACTTC.

The chain combines TRBV11-1 with TRBJ1-1; a weak D match, TRBD1 (6 bases). The V gene's germline CDR1 is SGHAT and CDR2 FQDESV (reference sequence). The CDR3 length is 15 residues. V lost 5 bases, J lost 4 bases, and 17 bases lay in between. The CDR3 DNA follows: TGTGCCAGCAGCCGAAACGTGGGGGCAGGCACTGAAGCTTTCTTT. Translating it yields CASSRNVGAGTEAFF. The whole variable domain, remainder taken from reference TRBV11-1 and TRBJ1-1, is EAEVAQSPRYKITEKSQAVAFWCDPISGHATLYWYRQILGQGPELLVQFQDESVVDDSQLPKDRFSAERLKGVDSTLKIQPAELGDSAMYLCASSRNVGAGTEAFFGQGTRLTVV.

The V call is TRBV28, the J call TRBJ1-1; D perhaps matches TRBD1 (5 bases). CDR3 length: 14 amino acids. Trimming cost V 4 bases and J 1 base, with 10 bases left between them. Germline CDR1 and CDR2: MDHEN and SYDVKM. For the CDR3, the DNA is TGTGCCAGCAGTTCGGCAGACAGGAACACTGAAGCTTTCTTT. Its translation is CASSSADRNTEAFF.

This clonotype was seen more than once but under ten times. V and J are TRBV20-1 and TRBJ1-4; a possible D gene is TRBD1 (6 bases). The CDR3 length is 14 residues. V was trimmed by 0 bases and J by 8 bases, leaving 13 bases between them. The germline CDR1 and CDR2 sequences are DFQATT and SNEGSKA (reference sequence). The CDR3 coding sequence is TGCAGTGCTAGAGAAGGGGGGGCTTGGGAAAAACTGTTTTTT. Its translation is CSAREGGAWEKLFF.

The table lists this clonotype with a few counts. V is TRBV30 and J is TRBJ1-5; possibly TRBD1 for D (5 bases). In germline, CDR1 is GTSNPN, CDR2 SVGIG (reference sequence). The CDR3 covers 13 residues. Deletions cut 5 bases from V and 7 bases from J, with 15 bases between. The CDR3 is CAWGDQTSQPQHF. For the CDR3, the DNA is TGTGCCTGGGGGGACCAAACCTCCCAGCCCCAGCATTTT.

This clonotype was seen repeatedly, ten times or more. This chain links TRBV2 with TRBJ2-5; TRBD1 matches at 10 bases. The trim removed 7 bases at V and 4 bases at J, leaving 9 bases unmatched. This CDR3 region has 15 residues. Germline V gene lookup returns CDR1 SNHLY and CDR2 FYNNEI. The CDR3 DNA follows: TGTGCCAGCATGGGACGTCGGACAGGGGGAGAGACCCAGTACTTC. It yields the protein CASMGRRTGGETQYF.

This clonotype was recorded once. The J gene is TRBJ2-7, the V gene TRBV4-3, with a weak D call TRBD2 (7 bases). Per germline, CDR1 LGHNA and CDR2 YSLEER. V gave up 0 bases and J gave up 2 bases, with 17 bases separating them. The CDR3 totals 17 residues. The DNA of the CDR3 is TGCGCCAGCAGCCAAGATTTGGGAGGGGGGGCCCCCTACGAGCAGTACTTC. It encodes CASSQDLGGGAPYEQYF.

A few counts support this clonotype. V usage is TRBV5-1 and J usage is TRBJ2-2; D possibly corresponds to TRBD2 (5 bases). CDR3 length: 15 amino acids. The ends were cut back, 3 bases at V and 0 bases at J, with 9 bases in the middle. The germline gives CDR1 SGHRS, CDR2 YFSETQ. The CDR3, as DNA: TGCGCCAGCAGCTCAGGACTTCCGAACACCGGGGAGCTGTTTTTT. This codes for CASSSGLPNTGELFF.

This clonotype came up once. This chain connects TRBV7-2 to TRBJ1-5; D remains unclear. V was shortened by 5 bases and J by 7 bases, with 15 bases between the two germline ends. This CDR3 is 14 amino acids long. Germline assignment: CDR1 SGHTA and CDR2 FQGNSA. The CDR3 DNA follows: TGTGCCAGCAGCCAGTTCACCGTAGACCAGCCCCAGCATTTT. It specifies CASSQFTVDQPQHF. The entire variable domain, with the rest obtained from reference TRBV7-2 and TRBJ1-5, is as follows: GAGVSQSPSNKVTEKGKDVELRCDPISGHTALYWYRQSLGQGLEFLIYFQGNSAPDKSGLPSDRFSAERTGGSVSTLTIQRTQQEDSAVYLCASSQFTVDQPQHFGDGTRLSIL.

This clonotype was picked up a small number of times. The chain links TRBV7-9 to TRBJ2-1; perhaps TRBD2 as D (5 bases). Germline V gives CDR1 SEHNR, CDR2 FQNEAQ (reference sequence). This CDR3 region has 14 residues. The V end lost 5 bases, the J end lost 1 base, and 9 bases lay between the germline ends. DNA for the CDR3: TGTGCCAGCAGCCAACCGGGGTCCTACAATGAGCAGTTCTTC. The encoded protein is CASSQPGSYNEQFF. Variable domain in full (rest from reference TRBV7-9 and TRBJ2-1): DTGVSQNPRHKITKRGQNVTFRCDPISEHNRLYWYRQTLGQGPEFLTYFQNEAQLEKSRLLSDRFSAERPKGSFSTLEIQRTEQGDSAMYLCASSQPGSYNEQFFGPGTRLTVL.

This clonotype was detected ten times or more. The chain recombines TRBV5-1 with TRBJ1-5; 9 bases line up with TRBD1. The ends lost 0 bases at V and 11 bases at J; junction bases unmatched: 9. Germline lookup yields CDR1 SGHRS and CDR2 YFSETQ. There are 15 residues in the CDR3. The CDR3 protein is CASSLGDRAYEAQHF. The CDR3 DNA is TGCGCCAGCAGCTTGGGGGACAGGGCTTACGAAGCCCAGCATTTT.

This clonotype was counted a few times. The chain couples TRBV12-3 or TRBV12-4 to TRBJ1-5, with 7 bases matching TRBD1. V dropped 6 bases and J dropped 4; count of bases not matched to a gene: 6. CDR3 length: 14 amino acids. The CDR3 protein is CASSFGTVNQPQHF. The CDR3 coding sequence is TGTGCCAGCAGCTTCGGGACAGTAAATCAGCCCCAGCATTTT.

The chain couples TRBV18 to TRBJ2-2; 10 bases are a match to TRBD1. Unmatched junction bases numbered 10, after V lost 3 bases and J lost 6 bases. The CDR3 has 17 residues. CDR1 is KGHSH and CDR2 is LQKENI in the germline V gene. The CDR3 nucleotides read TGTGCCAGCTCACCGAGAGGGACAGGGGCTTTCTCCGGGGAGCTGTTTTTT. Translation gives CASSPRGTGAFSGELFF.

This clonotype occurred a few times. The chain carries TRBV3-1 and TRBJ2-3; 9 positions agree with TRBD1. Germline V lookup: CDR1 LGHDT, CDR2 YNNKEL (reference sequence). Unmatched junction bases numbered 5, after V lost 0 bases and J lost 4 bases. The CDR3 is made up of 16 amino acids. CDR3 nucleotide sequence: TGTGCCAGCAGCCAAGATCGGGACAGGGCCTCAGATACGCAGTATTTT. Translating it yields CASSQDRDRASDTQYF.

The J gene is TRBJ2-1, the V gene TRBV2, with no clear D. The CDR3 sequence is 15 residues long. Germline values: CDR1 SNHLY, CDR2 FYNNEI. V was clipped by 0 bases and J by 6 bases, with 12 bases between them. The CDR3 nucleotides read TGTGCCAGCAGTGAAGCGCTCATCTTAGGCAATGAGCAGTTCTTC. This codes for CASSEALILGNEQFF.

The chain uses TRBV3-1 and TRBJ2-2, with 8 bases matching TRBD1. Germline V gene sequence: CDR1 LGHDT, CDR2 YNNKEL (reference sequence). Germline trimming cut 5 bases from V and 3 bases from J; bases unmatched to any gene: 2. The CDR3 extends over 14 amino acids. The CDR3 nucleotides are TGTGCCAGCAGCTGGACAGGGTACACCGGGGAGCTGTTTTTT. This gives the protein CASSWTGYTGELFF.

The rearrangement links TRBV14 to TRBJ2-5; D is perhaps TRBD2 (5 bases). This CDR3 has 15 residues. Germline V gene lookup returns CDR1 SGHDN and CDR2 FVKESK. Trimming left V 4 bases short and J 4 bases short, with 16 bases between. This CDR3 reads CASSPGNLYPETQYF. CDR3 nucleotides: TGTGCCAGCAGCCCGGGGAATCTTTACCCAGAGACCCAGTACTTC.

Here the CDR3 reads CASSVAGSIGELFF. CDR3 in DNA: TGTGCCAGCAGCGTAGCAGGGTCAATCGGGGAGCTGTTTTTT. V usage is TRBV9 and J usage is TRBJ2-2; possibly TRBD1 for D (5 bases). Trimming stripped 0 bases from V and 7 bases from J, with 10 bases between. The CDR3 has 14 residues. Germline CDR1 and CDR2: SGDLS and YYNGEE.

The chain joins TRBV7-2 to TRBJ2-3; TRBD2 matches at 13 bases. V lost 3 bases to trimming and J lost 0 bases; unmatched junction nucleotides: 9. This CDR3 has 19 residues. Germline V CDR1 and CDR2: SGHTA, FQGNSA. Written as DNA, the CDR3 is TGTGCCAGCAGCTTCACCGGACTAGCGGGGGTGACTAGCACAGATACGCAGTATTTT. Its translation is CASSFTGLAGVTSTDTQYF.

Only a few counts were recorded for this clonotype. CDR3 in amino acids: CASSLAGGTGEQYV. The CDR3 DNA sequence: TGTGCCAGCAGCTTAGCAGGAGGGACAGGCGAGCAGTACGTC. V usage is TRBV7-9 and J usage is TRBJ2-7; 8 bases are shared with TRBD1. V gave up 0 bases and J gave up 6 bases; unmatched junction bases: 4. Per germline, CDR1 SEHNR and CDR2 FQNEAQ (reference sequence). The CDR3 loop spans 14 amino acids.